This T cell receptor (beta chain) is from a study of T cells in Graves' hyperthyroidism and ophthalmopathy (dated by TCRdb to between 2018 and 2021). General notes on the study: Peripheral blood samples were taken at the time of initial diagnosis, prior to any treatment. The approximately 100 discovery patients were randomly divided into training and test sets at a 7:3 ratio. TCR Vbeta CDR3 sequencing of fewer than 150 peripheral blood samples (approximately 44 ophthalmopathy, 75 hyperthyroidism and approximately 17 progressor patients) is reported in the paper. In several Graves' hyperthyroidism patients, the study also compared T-cell repertoires from thyroid tissue with T-cell repertoires from blood. Whether ophthalmopathy could be predicted prospectively was tested in an independent validation cohort made up of some 20 hyperthyroidism patients plus 17 patients who later progressed to ophthalmopathy. Once sampling was done, hyperthyroidism patients were given methimazole at a starting dose of 30 mg daily, whereas ophthalmopathy patients were given high-dose intravenous methylprednisolone. A discovery cohort of about a hundred patients, about 40 with Graves' ophthalmopathy and 55 to 60 with stable Graves' hyperthyroidism, was used to find distinguishing TCR V-J signatures.

The TCR beta CDR3 regions were amplified from the RNA transcripts. The first round of RT-PCR for the TCR CDR3 was performed with the HTBI primer set and the Qiagen OneStep RT-PCR kit. Libraries were constructed in a second round of multiplex PCR, after which size selection and purification were carried out. Paired-end sequencing of the libraries was performed with 100 bp reads on an Illumina HiSeq2000. From the authors' description of their analysis: SOAPnuke was used to process the raw data, throwing out any read that contained adapters or uncalled bases, had a mean Phred below 15, or lacked an exact constant-primer or identifier match. High-quality paired reads were merged with COPE v1.2.5, and unique nucleotide sequences were defined as clonotypes. MiTCR v1.1 was used to align the clonotypes against IMGT TRBV, TRBD and TRBJ reference segments. Analysis was restricted to V-J combinations with a frequency above 0.0001, which covered 98% to 99.2% of repertoires. The TCS score was defined as the ratio of F50 (clonal expansion) to E x V (chaos), calculated using BLOSUM62-based TCRdist between CDR3 peptides within each V-J. Welch's t-statistics and random forest reduced some 510 V-J features to roughly 13, which were used in a naive Bayes classifier (R e1071). TCRdb handled the public reads itself, with Q25 trimming in fastp and clone calling in MiXCR, and kept productive beta chains. Each entry merges the rows of one CDR3 protein and shows their most common DNA and genes. These V and J calls derive from TCRdb rather than the authors' analysis. The sample yields some 420,000 distinct CDR3 sequences; roughly an eighth were counted once. The top ten clonotypes cover about 5% of the sample.

Stable Graves' hyperthyroidism was defined as no progression to ophthalmopathy during 18 months of follow-up. Hyperthyroidism patients were aged 18 to 65 years and newly diagnosed, with disease duration of less than 2 months. The study excluded patients with uncontrolled infections, other autoimmune diseases, pregnancy or lactation. Diagnoses were based on clinical symptoms, serum thyroxine and TRAb, thyroid ultrasound and orbital computed tomography. PBMCs were isolated from about 9 ml of fresh peripheral blood by Ficoll-Paque density gradient centrifugation. Trizol reagent was used to extract total RNA, and RNA quality was then checked on an Agilent 2100 Bioanalyzer. Points on this clonotype: The target of this receptor is not known. Base qualities are not at hand, and no much larger clone is one base apart.

The CDR3, cysteine through phenylalanine, is 15 amino acids long. This entry keeps only the CDR3 DNA: 45 bases, framed from base 1. V trim: 6 bases; J trim: 15 bases; unmatched bases: 11. In the germline V gene, CDR1 corresponds to MNHEY and CDR2 to SVGEGT. Points the paper makes about the study in general: In validation, the model predicted progression to ophthalmopathy a median of 6.5 months before onset, with roughly 68% sensitivity and nearly 75% specificity. No statistical method was used to set the sample size in advance, and investigators knew the group allocation. Blood samples also contained most of the expanded thyroid clonotypes (frequency above 0.001), which suggests that blood repertoires may reflect thyroid immune responses. In cross-validation, a model built on a 13 V-J signature told ophthalmopathy apart from stable hyperthyroidism with approximately 91% sensitivity and about 81% specificity, and in testing the same model reached 80%/75%.

The sample comprised blood. Recombination joined TRBV6-2 or TRBV6-3 with TRBJ2-1; TRBD2 aligns with 16 central bases. This TCR came from a young woman with Graves' hyperthyroidism. For the CDR3, the sequence is CASSPPGLAGGRRFF. The DNA is TGTGCCAGCAGCCCCCCGGGACTAGCGGGAGGGCGACGGTTCTTC.